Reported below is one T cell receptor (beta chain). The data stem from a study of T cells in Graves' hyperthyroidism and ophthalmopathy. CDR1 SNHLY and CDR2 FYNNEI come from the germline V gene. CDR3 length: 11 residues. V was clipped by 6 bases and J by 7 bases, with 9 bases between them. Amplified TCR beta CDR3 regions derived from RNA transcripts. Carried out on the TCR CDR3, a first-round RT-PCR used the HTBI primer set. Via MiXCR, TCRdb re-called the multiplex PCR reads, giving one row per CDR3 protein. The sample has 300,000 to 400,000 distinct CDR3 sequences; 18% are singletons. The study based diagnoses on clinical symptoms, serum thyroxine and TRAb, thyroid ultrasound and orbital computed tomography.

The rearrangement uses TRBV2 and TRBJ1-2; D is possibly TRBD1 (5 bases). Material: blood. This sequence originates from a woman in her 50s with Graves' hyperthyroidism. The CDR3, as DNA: TGTGCCAGCAGGGGGCTCGGTGGCTACACCTTC. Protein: CASRGLGGYTF.